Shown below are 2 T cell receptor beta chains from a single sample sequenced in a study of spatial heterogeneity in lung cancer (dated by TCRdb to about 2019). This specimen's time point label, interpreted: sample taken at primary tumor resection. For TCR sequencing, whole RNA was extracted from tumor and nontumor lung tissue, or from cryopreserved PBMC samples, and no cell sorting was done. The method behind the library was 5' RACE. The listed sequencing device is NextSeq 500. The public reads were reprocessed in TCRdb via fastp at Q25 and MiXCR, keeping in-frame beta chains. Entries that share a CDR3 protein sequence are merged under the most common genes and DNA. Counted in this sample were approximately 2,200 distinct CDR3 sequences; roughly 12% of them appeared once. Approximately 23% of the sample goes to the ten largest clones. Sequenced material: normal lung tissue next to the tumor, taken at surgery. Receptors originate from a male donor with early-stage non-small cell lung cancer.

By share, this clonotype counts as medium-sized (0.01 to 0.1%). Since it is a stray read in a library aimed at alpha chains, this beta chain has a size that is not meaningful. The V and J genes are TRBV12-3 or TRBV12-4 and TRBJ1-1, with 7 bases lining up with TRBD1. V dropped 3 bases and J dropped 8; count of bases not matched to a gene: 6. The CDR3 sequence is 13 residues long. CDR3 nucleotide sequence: TGTGCCAGCAGTTTGCGCGGGACAGCCGAAGCTTTCTTT. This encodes CASSLRGTAEAFF.

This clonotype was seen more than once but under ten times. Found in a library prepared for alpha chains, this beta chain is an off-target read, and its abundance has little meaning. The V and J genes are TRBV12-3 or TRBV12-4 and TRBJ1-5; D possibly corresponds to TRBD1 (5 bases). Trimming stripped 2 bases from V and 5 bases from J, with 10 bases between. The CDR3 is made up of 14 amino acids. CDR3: CASSLQGGDQPQHF. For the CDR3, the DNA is TGTGCCAGCAGTTTACAGGGTGGGGATCAGCCCCAGCATTTT.